These 24 T cell receptor beta chains share one sample of origin, sequenced in a study of cytomegalovirus exposure and HLA in healthy donors (dated by TCRdb to about 2017). The library was made by the immunoSEQ multiplex PCR assay. The multiplex PCR relied on a mix of 60 forward primers for TCR Vbeta segments and 13 reverse primers for TCR Jbeta segments. TCRdb provides this immuneACCESS table in a form limited to in-frame rearrangements. Some clones are lacking; in checked studies, under half of them reflect an unresolved V gene, and why the rest are absent is not known. This sample has about 140,000 clones in its table, and approximately 80% of those were observed once. The ten largest make up 2% to 3% of the sample. Source material: PBMCs. All receptors derive from a boy aged 2 to 9 in good health and CMV-seronegative.

This rearrangement joins TRBV7-9 to TRBJ1-2; 7 bases fit TRBD1. Trimming took 4 bases from V and 2 from J; bases not matched to a gene: 7. The CDR3 contains 15 residues. In germline, CDR1 is SEHNR, CDR2 FQNEAQ (reference sequence). The CDR3 sequence is CASSSLKTGNYGYTF. The CDR3 DNA reads TGTGCCAGCAGCTCACTTAAGACAGGGAACTATGGCTACACCTTC.

In DNA form, the CDR3 reads TGTGCCAGCAGTTACGAAAACGACATAGGCGGGTACGAGCAGTACTTC. This translates into CASSYENDIGGYEQYF. The chain recombines TRBV6-5 with TRBJ2-7, with D tentatively TRBD2 (5 bases). The germline V and J ends were trimmed by 2 bases and 4 bases, with 18 bases remaining between them. Germline-derived CDR1 and CDR2 are MNHEY and SVGAGI. CDR3 length equals 16 residues.

The rearrangement links TRBV7-2 to TRBJ1-6, with D maybe TRBD1 (6 bases). Germline values: CDR1 SGHTA, CDR2 FQGNSA. Trimming removed 1 base from V and 4 bases from J, with 11 bases in between. CDR3 length: 16 amino acids. The CDR3 reads CASSLVHRGYNSPLHF. The CDR3 DNA sequence: TGTGCCAGCAGCTTAGTGCATAGGGGGTATAATTCACCCCTCCACTTT.

The CDR3 DNA is TGTGCCAGCAAACCCCCAGGGATTAATGAAAAACTGTTTTTT. Translating it yields CASKPPGINEKLFF. The chain uses TRBV6-5 and TRBJ1-4, with a tentative D call TRBD1 (5 bases). The V gene's germline CDR1 is MNHEY and CDR2 SVGAGI. The CDR3 loop spans 14 amino acids. Between the trimmed V and J ends, which lost 7 bases and 4 bases, there was a span of 13 bases.

The CDR3 here is CASSYRGQPNNSPLHF. CDR3 sequence (DNA): TGTGCCAGCAGTTACCGGGGACAGCCCAATAATTCACCCCTCCACTTT. V gene TRBV6-6 combines with J gene TRBJ1-6, with 7 bases that match TRBD1. The junction had 6 bases not matched to a gene; V was cut back by 2 bases and J by 5 bases. Germline V CDR1 and CDR2: MNHNY, SVGAGI (reference sequence). There are 16 residues in the CDR3.

This chain connects TRBV9 to TRBJ2-1; weak D call: TRBD2 (6 bases). This CDR3 has 17 residues. V lost 3 bases and J 7 bases, leaving 23 bases between the germline ends. Germline CDR1 and CDR2: SGDLS and YYNGEE. The CDR3 protein is CASSAFGWGVSANEQFF. The CDR3 DNA follows: TGTGCCAGCAGCGCCTTCGGGTGGGGGGTTTCTGCAAATGAGCAGTTCTTC.

V usage is TRBV2 and J usage is TRBJ1-5, with 8 bases fitting TRBD1. This CDR3 is 13 amino acids long. Trimming cost V 5 bases and J 6 bases; bases outside gene matches: 3. CDR1 SNHLY and CDR2 FYNNEI come from the germline V gene. CDR3 loop: CASSRTGFQPQHF. The CDR3 bases are TGTGCCAGCAGTCGGACAGGGTTTCAGCCCCAGCATTTT.

This chain connects TRBV2 to TRBJ1-5, with unresolved D. Trimming took 0 bases from V and 7 from J, leaving 7 bases between them. The CDR3 consists of 13 residues. Looked up from germline, CDR1 is SNHLY and CDR2 is FYNNEI. This CDR3 is CASSEAFGQPQHF. CDR3 DNA: TGTGCCAGCAGTGAAGCGTTCGGGCAGCCCCAGCATTTT.

V and J are TRBV29-1 and TRBJ1-2; 8 bases line up with TRBD1. Germline V gene data show CDR1 as SQVTM and CDR2 as ANQGSEA. V was pared by 4 bases and J by 3 bases, with 10 bases of the junction left unmatched. The CDR3 contains 15 residues. CDR3 DNA sequence: TGCAGCGTTGTCTCGATCACAGGGGGAGACTATGGCTACACCTTC. It is translated as CSVVSITGGDYGYTF.

V is TRBV29-1 and J is TRBJ2-7; perhaps TRBD1 as D (6 bases). With 7 bases removed from V and 0 bases from J, the gap between germline ends came to 13 bases. The germline gives CDR1 SQVTM, CDR2 ANQGSEA. This CDR3 has 13 amino acids. The CDR3 DNA reads as TGCAGCGCCCGGGACATCAACTCCTACGAGCAGTACTTC. Its protein is CSARDINSYEQYF.

This clone turned up a few times. J is TRBJ2-2 and V is TRBV7-2; tentatively, D is TRBD1 (6 bases). The CDR3 loop spans 16 amino acids. Germline loops: CDR1 SGHTA, CDR2 FQGNSA. The V gene lost 5 bases and the J gene lost 3 bases, with 16 bases spanning the gap. The CDR3 region has the DNA TGTGCCAGCAGCCCACAGGGTGGCCCCGACACCGGGGAGCTGTTTTTT. Protein: CASSPQGGPDTGELFF.

The chain is built from TRBV11-3 and TRBJ2-2, with a possible D match to TRBD2 (6 bases). Per germline, CDR1 SGHNT and CDR2 YENEEA. V shed 1 base and J shed 4 bases, with 19 bases lying between them. CDR3 length equals 18 residues. The CDR3 loop is CASSLGRLGDSPTGELFF. For the CDR3, the DNA is TGTGCCAGCAGCTTAGGACGTTTGGGGGACTCCCCCACCGGGGAGCTGTTTTTT. Based on the CDR3 plus reference TRBV11-3 and TRBJ2-2, the full variable domain is EAGVVQSPRYKIIEKKQPVAFWCNPISGHNTLYWYLQNLGQGPELLIRYENEEAVDDSQLPKDRFSAERLKGVDSTLKIQPAELGDSAVYLCASSLGRLGDSPTGELFFGEGSRLTVL.

This chain connects TRBV15 to TRBJ1-3; D not certain. This CDR3 contains 14 residues. Trimming cost V 4 bases and J 0 bases, with 7 bases left between them. CDR1 LNHNV and CDR2 YYDKDF come from the germline V gene (reference sequence). CDR3 loop: CATSTGSSGNTIYF. CDR3 nucleotides: TGTGCCACCAGCACCGGGAGCTCTGGAAACACCATATATTTT.

The chain couples TRBV5-1 to TRBJ2-1, with 7 bases that match TRBD2. This CDR3 comprises 17 residues. Losses at the gene ends were 0 bases for V and 1 base for J; bases not matched to a gene: 7. Germline V gene lookup returns CDR1 SGHRS and CDR2 YFSETQ. CDR3 nucleotides: TGCGCCAGCAGCTTGGAGGCTAGCGGAATTTCCTACAATGAGCAGTTCTTC. Its translation: CASSLEASGISYNEQFF.

The V gene is TRBV5-6, the J gene TRBJ2-3; D is uncertain. CDR1 and CDR2 (germline): SGHDT, YYEEEE. This CDR3 comprises 13 residues. V was cut by 0 bases and J by 6 bases, with 8 bases left in between. CDR3 bases: TGTGCCAGCAGCTTGGTCAGGTCGGATACGCAGTATTTT. Translating gives CASSLVRSDTQYF.

J is TRBJ1-5 and V is TRBV4-2; 11 bases are a match to TRBD1. The CDR3 is made up of 16 amino acids. Trimming at V came to 2 bases and at J to 6 bases, leaving 6 bases not matched to a gene. Germline-derived CDR1 and CDR2 are LGHNA and YNFKEQ. CDR3 in amino acids: CASSQRTGTGGQPQHF. DNA for the CDR3: TGTGCCAGCAGCCAACGGACGGGGACAGGGGGTCAGCCCCAGCATTTT.

The V and J genes are TRBV4-1 and TRBJ1-5, with D unresolved. V lost 5 bases, J lost 2 bases, and 10 bases lay in between. The germline CDR1 and CDR2 sequences are MGHRA and YSYEKL. This CDR3 spans 14 amino acids. CDR3 protein: CASSTQFGNQPQHF. Written as DNA, the CDR3 is TGCGCCAGCAGCACGCAGTTCGGCAATCAGCCCCAGCATTTT.

Turning to this clone: The junction departs from germline at one end; a sequencing error may be responsible. This chain joins TRBV28 and TRBJ1-1; the D gene is possibly TRBD1 (6 bases). This CDR3 comprises 12 residues. Germline V gene sequence: CDR1 MDHEN, CDR2 SYDVKM. In DNA, the CDR3 is TGTGCCAGCGGTCTAGGGGGGGCTGAGGCTTTCTTT. Translating gives CASGLGGAEAFF.

This chain joins TRBV25-1 and TRBJ2-3; no definite D call. V was shortened by 6 bases and J by 0 bases, with 4 bases between the two germline ends. Per the germline V gene, CDR1 is MGHDK and CDR2 is SYGVNS. The CDR3 is made up of 12 amino acids. CDR3 sequence reads: CASSGSTDTQYF. The CDR3 bases are TGTGCCAGCAGCGGGAGCACAGATACGCAGTATTTT.

With respect to this clone: No conserved phenylalanine or tryptophan is present at the end of the CDR3, so a read error is the likely explanation. No DNA is shown, since the ends of the CDR3 on it are uncertain; the CDR3 is the one TCRdb lists. This sequence joins TRBV6-1 and TRBJ2-7; the D call TRBD1 from the table was never checked on the DNA. The CDR3 has 10 residues if both end residues are counted. CDR1 MNHNS and CDR2 SASEGT come from the germline V gene. The CDR3 spells CASPRWGLTD.

This clone was counted a few times. The chain employs TRBV19 and TRBJ2-5; 7 nucleotides align to TRBD2. Trimming at V came to 6 bases and at J to 3 bases, leaving 7 bases not matched to a gene. Germline assignment: CDR1 LNHDA and CDR2 SQIVND (reference sequence). The CDR3 sequence is 14 residues long. Here the CDR3 DNA reads TGTGCCAGTAGATCGGGGGGATCCGAAGAGACCCAGTACTTC. Protein: CASRSGGSEETQYF.

The V call is TRBV27, the J call TRBJ1-6; the match to TRBD1 covers 8 bases. The CDR3 has 16 residues. Trimming at V came to 6 bases and at J to 0 bases, leaving 4 bases not matched to a gene. Germline V gives CDR1 MNHEY, CDR2 SMNVEV (reference sequence). In DNA form, the CDR3 reads TGTGCCAGCAGGGACAGGGACAGCTCCTATAATTCACCCCTCCACTTT. Translation gives CASRDRDSSYNSPLHF.

V gene TRBV5-1 combines with J gene TRBJ2-2; tentative D call: TRBD1 (6 bases). The V gene lost 4 bases and the J gene lost 5 bases, with 12 bases spanning the gap. Germline CDR1 SGHRS, CDR2 YFSETQ. The CDR3 loop spans 14 amino acids. Written as DNA, the CDR3 is TGCGCCAGCAGCCCGGGACAATGGACCGGGGAGCTGTTTTTT. Amino acid sequence: CASSPGQWTGELFF. Complete variable domain (other parts from reference TRBV5-1 and TRBJ2-2): KAGVTQTPRYLIKTRGQQVTLSCSPISGHRSVSWYQQTPGQGLQFLFEYFSETQRNKGNFPGRFSGRQFSNSRSEMNVSTLELGDSALYLCASSPGQWTGELFFGEGSRLTVL.

The chain recombines TRBV29-1 with TRBJ1-1; D is ambiguous. The V gene lost 5 bases and the J gene lost 5 bases, with 6 bases spanning the gap. Germline V gene lookup returns CDR1 SQVTM and CDR2 ANQGSEA. CDR3 size: 10 residues. The CDR3 loop reads CSVKRTEAFF. CDR3 coding DNA: TGCAGCGTTAAGCGGACTGAAGCTTTCTTT.